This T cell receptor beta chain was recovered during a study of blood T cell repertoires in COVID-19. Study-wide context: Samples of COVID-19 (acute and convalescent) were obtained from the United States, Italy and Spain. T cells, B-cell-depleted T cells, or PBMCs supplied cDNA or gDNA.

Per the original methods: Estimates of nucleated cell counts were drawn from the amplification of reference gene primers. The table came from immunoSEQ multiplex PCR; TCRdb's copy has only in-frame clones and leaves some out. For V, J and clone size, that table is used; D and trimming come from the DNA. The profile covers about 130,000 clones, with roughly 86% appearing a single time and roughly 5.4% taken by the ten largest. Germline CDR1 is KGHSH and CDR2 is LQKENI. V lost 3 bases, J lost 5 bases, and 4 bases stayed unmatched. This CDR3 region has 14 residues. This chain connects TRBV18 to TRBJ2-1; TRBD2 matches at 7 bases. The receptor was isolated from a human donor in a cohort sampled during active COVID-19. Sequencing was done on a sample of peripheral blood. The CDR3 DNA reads TGTGCCAGCTCACCCGTGGGGGGGGACAATGAGCAGTTCTTC. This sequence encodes CASSPVGGDNEQFF.